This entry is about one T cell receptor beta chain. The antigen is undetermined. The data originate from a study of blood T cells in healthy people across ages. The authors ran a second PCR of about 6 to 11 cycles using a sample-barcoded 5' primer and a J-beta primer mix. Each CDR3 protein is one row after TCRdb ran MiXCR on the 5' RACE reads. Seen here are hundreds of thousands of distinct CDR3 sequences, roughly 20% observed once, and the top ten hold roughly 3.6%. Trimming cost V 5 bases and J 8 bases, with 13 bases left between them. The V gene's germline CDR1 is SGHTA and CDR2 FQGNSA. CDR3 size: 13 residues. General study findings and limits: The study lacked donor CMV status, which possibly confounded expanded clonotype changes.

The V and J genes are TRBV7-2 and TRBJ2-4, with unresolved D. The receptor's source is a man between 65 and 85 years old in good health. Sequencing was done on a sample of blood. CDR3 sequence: CASSLRKLDIQYF. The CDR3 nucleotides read TGTGCCAGCAGCCTCAGAAAATTAGACATTCAGTACTTC.